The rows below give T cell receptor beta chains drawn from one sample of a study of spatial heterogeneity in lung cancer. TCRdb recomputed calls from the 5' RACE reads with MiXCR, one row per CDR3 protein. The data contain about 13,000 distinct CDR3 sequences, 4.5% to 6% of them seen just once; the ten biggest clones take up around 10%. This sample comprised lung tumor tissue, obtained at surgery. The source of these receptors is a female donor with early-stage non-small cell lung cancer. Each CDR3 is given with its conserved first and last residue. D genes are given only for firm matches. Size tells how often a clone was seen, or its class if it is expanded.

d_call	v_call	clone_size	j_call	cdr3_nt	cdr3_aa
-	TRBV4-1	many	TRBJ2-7	TGCGCCAGCAGCCAAGAAACGTACAGGACCCAGGTGGGCGAGCAGTACTTC	CASSQETYRTQVGEQYF
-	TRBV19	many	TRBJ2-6	TGTGCCAGTACCAGGGACTCCTCTGGGGCCAACGTCCTGACTTTC	CASTRDSSGANVLTF
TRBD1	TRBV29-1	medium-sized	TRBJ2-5	TGCAGCGTAACCACAGGGGGCAGGGCCCAGTACTTC	CSVTTGGRAQYF
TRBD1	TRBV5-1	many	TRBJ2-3	TGCGCCAGCAGGCGTGGACAGGGGTCCGATACGCAGTATTTT	CASRRGQGSDTQYF
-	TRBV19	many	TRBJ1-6	TGTGCCAGTAGTAAACCCTCAAGAAGGGGTTTGAATTCACCCCTCCACTTT	CASSKPSRRGLNSPLHF
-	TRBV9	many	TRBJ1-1	TGTGCCAGCAGCGTAGCTGGGACATCTATGAACACTGAAGCTTTCTTT	CASSVAGTSMNTEAFF
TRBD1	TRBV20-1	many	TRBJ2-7	TGCAGTGCTAGAGATCAGGGGGACGAGCAGTACTTC	CSARDQGDEQYF
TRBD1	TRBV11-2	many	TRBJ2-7	TGTGCCAGCAGCTTGGAGGCCGACGGGACAGGCCCTTCCTACGAGCAGTACTTC	CASSLEADGTGPSYEQYF
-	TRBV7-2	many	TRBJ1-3	TGTGCCAGCAGCTCCAGGGCGCGCTCTGGAAACACCATATATTTT	CASSSRARSGNTIYF
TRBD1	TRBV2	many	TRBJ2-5	TGTGCCAGCAGTGACCGGACAGGGGGAGAGACCCAGTACTTC	CASSDRTGGETQYF
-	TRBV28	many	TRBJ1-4	TGTGCCAGCAGCCGTCCCCCGGGGGGGAATGAAAAACTGTTTTTT	CASSRPPGGNEKLFF
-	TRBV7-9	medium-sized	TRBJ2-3	TGTGCCAGCAGCCTAGGGAGGTCGCGAGAAGGCACAGATACGCAGTATTTT	CASSLGRSREGTDTQYF
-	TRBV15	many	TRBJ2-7	TGTGCCACCAGCAGAGGTCGGGACACTACCTACGAGCAGTACTTC	CATSRGRDTTYEQYF
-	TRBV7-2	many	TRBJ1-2	TGTGCCAGCAGCTCTATTCGGCGTACAGGCTACGGCTACACCTTC	CASSSIRRTGYGYTF